This entry describes one TCR beta chain. Germline loops: CDR1 LNHDA, CDR2 SQIVND (reference sequence). The V end was cut by 5 bases, the J end by 3 bases, with 10 bases between. This CDR3 is built from 13 residues. Sequencing was at deep level. Original processing methods: Filtering differed since immunoSEQ provided only junctions, with no quality scores. Repertoires were generated with immunoSEQ multiplex PCR, while TCRdb's copy carries only in-frame clones and drops some. The V and J calls and clone size come from that table; D and trimming were worked out from the DNA. The sample lists about 1 million clones; roughly 80% were seen once. The sample originates from a study of shared clonotypes between healthy human individuals. Study context: The donors, a couple of women and three men, were aged 18 to 49.

All of the donors resided in Nashville, Tennessee, and each was a Caucasian adult. This rearrangement joins TRBV19 to TRBJ1-1; D unresolved. The clonotype comes from a man aged 18 to 30 in good health. The sequenced sample was memory CD4+ T cells sorted from blood. Subset specified: CD45RA-negative fraction. CDR3 bases: TGTGCCAGTAGTCCCCCGTGGTACACTGAAGCTTTCTTT. It specifies CASSPPWYTEAFF.